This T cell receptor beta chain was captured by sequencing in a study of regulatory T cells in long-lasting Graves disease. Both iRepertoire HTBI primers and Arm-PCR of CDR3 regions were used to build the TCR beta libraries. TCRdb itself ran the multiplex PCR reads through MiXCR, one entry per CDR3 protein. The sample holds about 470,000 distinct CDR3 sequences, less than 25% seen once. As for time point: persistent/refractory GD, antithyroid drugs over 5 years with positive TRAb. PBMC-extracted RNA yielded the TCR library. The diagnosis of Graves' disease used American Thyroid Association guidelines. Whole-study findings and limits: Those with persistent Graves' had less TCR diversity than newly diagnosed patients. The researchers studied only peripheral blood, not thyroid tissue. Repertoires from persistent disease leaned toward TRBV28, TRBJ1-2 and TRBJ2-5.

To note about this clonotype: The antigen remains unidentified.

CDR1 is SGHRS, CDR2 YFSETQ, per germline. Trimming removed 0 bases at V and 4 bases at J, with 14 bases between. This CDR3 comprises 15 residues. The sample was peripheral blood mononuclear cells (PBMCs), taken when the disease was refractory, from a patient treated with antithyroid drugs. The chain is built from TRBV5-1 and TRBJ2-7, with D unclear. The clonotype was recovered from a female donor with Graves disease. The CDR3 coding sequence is TGCGCCAGCAGCTTGGACTATCCCAGATTATACGAGCAGTACTTC. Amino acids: CASSLDYPRLYEQYF.